The source of this T cell receptor beta chain is a study of shared clonotypes between healthy human individuals. Germline V CDR1 and CDR2: SGHDT, YYEEEE. The V gene lost 6 bases and the J gene lost 12 bases, with 25 bases spanning the gap. CDR3 length: 15 residues. The protocol was immunoSEQ multiplex PCR, while the TCRdb copy is restricted to in-frame clones and leaves out a portion. The table lists roughly 1,600,000 clones, less than 99% of them singletons. Study donors comprised healthy, HIV-negative adults devoid of recent acute infection or vaccination. The chain employs TRBV5-6 and TRBJ2-1; D is possibly TRBD1 or TRBD2 (5 bases each). The source is a man aged 25-45 years in good health. The material sequenced was naive CD4+ T cells sorted from blood. Subset of the sample: CD45RA+ positively selected. The CDR3 DNA follows: TGTGCCAGCACCGCCGGGGCCGGATATCAGAATTTGCAGTTCTTC. Its protein product is CASTAGAGYQNLQFF. The full variable domain, its missing parts supplied by reference TRBV5-6 and TRBJ2-1, is DAGVTQSPTHLIKTRGQQVTLRCSPKSGHDTVSWYQQALGQGPQFIFQYYEEEERQRGNFPDRFSGHQFPNYSSELNVNALLLGDSALYLCASTAGAGYQNLQFFGPGTRLTVL.